This T cell receptor (beta chain) was retrieved from a study of early T cells in non-severe SARS-CoV-2 infection. The wider study: Unsorted whole-blood RNA was sequenced in bulk, leaving chains unpaired. Whole-study results and caveats: Private and CD4 specificities were missed by VDJdb matching, skewed to anti-spike CD8.

This CDR3 region has 13 residues. V was clipped by 5 bases and J by 3 bases, with 8 bases between them. Per germline, CDR1 SNHLY and CDR2 FYNNEI. The protocol attached unique molecular identifiers to individual cDNA molecules. MiXCR was run by TCRdb on the 5' RACE reads, yielding one entry per CDR3 protein. The profile shows under 85,000 distinct CDR3 sequences, around 10% of them singletons. This clonotype was observed many times. Its cognate antigen is unknown. This sequence originates from an adult who was a healthcare worker with PCR-confirmed SARS-CoV-2 infection or an uninfected control (not recorded which). Sequencing input: whole blood. The chain uses TRBV2 and TRBJ1-5; D is unclear. CDR3 amino acids: CASSKSVNQPQHF. The DNA for the CDR3 is TGTGCCAGCAGTAAGTCAGTCAATCAGCCCCAGCATTTT.